The clone carrying this T cell receptor (beta chain) was recorded a few times. Its antigen is currently unknown. Unmatched junction bases numbered 6, after V lost 4 bases and J lost 3 bases. The CDR3 runs to 16 residues. CDR1 and CDR2 (germline): MNHEY, SVGAGI. These data come from a study of cytomegalovirus exposure and HLA in healthy donors. Study conclusions and caveats: Despite most TCR sequences being rare, some public TCRs occurred in many donors.

60 Vbeta and 13 Jbeta primers were used in PCR. The method was immunoSEQ multiplex PCR; TCRdb's version includes in-frame clones alone and lacks a portion of them. The table lists approximately 250,000 clones, 70% to 90% of them singletons. The material sequenced was PBMCs. The TCR comes from a girl between 2 and 10 years old in good health and CMV-seronegative. The chain couples TRBV6-5 to TRBJ2-2; 9 nucleotides align to TRBD1. CDR3 in DNA: TGTGCCAGCAGTTGGGACAGGGTTCGGGACACCGGGGAGCTGTTTTTT. Protein: CASSWDRVRDTGELFF.